The TCR beta chain under discussion was sequenced for a study of patients and donors after allogeneic stem cell transplantation. V dropped 6 bases and J dropped 5 bases, with 25 bases sitting between them. The germline CDR1 and CDR2 sequences are SQVTM and ANQGSEA. The CDR3 runs 16 residues. TCRdb redid the calling of the RT-PCR reads with MiXCR, one entry per CDR3 protein. Of approximately 170,000 distinct CDR3 sequences in the sample, about 24% were seen once. Sequencing was done on a sample of blood, either unsorted or a sorted T cell fraction (not recorded which). V gene TRBV29-1 combines with J gene TRBJ1-2, with D possibly TRBD1 on 5 matching bases. This TCR was sampled from a human donor who was either an allogeneic HSCT recipient or a stem cell or donor lymphocyte infusion donor (not recorded which). It is not recorded whose cells these are; they may come from a transplant donor. The CDR3 region is CSVSGAEWKNWYGYTF. CDR3 DNA: TGCAGCGTAAGTGGGGCAGAATGGAAAAATTGGTATGGCTACACCTTC.